The clone carrying this TCR beta chain appeared once. Original processing notes: Amplifying reference gene primers gave estimates of nucleated cell counts. The assay was immunoSEQ multiplex PCR, and TCRdb's table has in-frame clones only and misses some. Clone size and the V and J calls come from that table; the DNA yielded D and trimming. The top ten hold about 4% of the sample, which has around 300,000 clones, about 90% seen once. This sample is part of a study of blood T cell repertoires in COVID-19. CDR1 and CDR2 from the germline V gene are MGHRA and YSYEKL. The CDR3 has 13 residues. The V end was cut by 5 bases, the J end by 5 bases, with 12 bases between.

The sequencing sample was made of peripheral blood. The TCR comes from a woman aged 40 to 49 with acute or convalescent COVID-19. J is TRBJ1-2 and V is TRBV4-1; D is ambiguous. CDR3 sequence reads: CASSVTGPYGYTF. In DNA, the CDR3 is TGCGCCAGCAGCGTAACTGGGCCTTATGGCTACACCTTC.